This T cell receptor beta chain was identified during a study of Tregs in tolerant kidney transplant recipients. General study results and limits: No direct test of biological reproducibility was done here. Expanding Tregs on activated donor B cells appeared to best identify donor-specific TCRbeta clones.

Thawed PBMCs were FACS-sorted into unstimulated CD4+CD25+CD127- regulatory T cells, CD4+CD25- non-regulatory cells, CD4 and CD8 cells. Clones were sequenced by immunoSEQ multiplex PCR, and TCRdb holds only the in-frame ones, with some missing. The profile covers some 55,000 clones, with around 80% appearing a single time and 4% to 6.5% taken by the ten largest. With respect to this clone: Its antigen is not identified.

The receptor was derived from a human donor in good health. Sequenced: CD4+ T cells from blood.

CDR3 amino acids: CASSQRTGNTEAFF. In DNA form, the CDR3 reads TGTGCCAGCAGCCAACGGACAGGGAACACTGAAGCTTTCTTT. The chain employs TRBV14 and TRBJ1-1, with 7 positions matching TRBD1. CDR3 length: 14 amino acids. Germline V lookup: CDR1 SGHDN, CDR2 FVKESK. V was pared by 2 bases and J by 1 base, with 1 base of the junction left unmatched.